This T cell receptor (beta chain) was recovered during a study of radiation and T cells in renal cell carcinoma. In the study overall: Nephrectomy followed 15 Gy stereotactic body radiation by 4 weeks.

The time point here: blood 2 weeks post-SBRT. Indicated treatment: 15 Gy SBRT to primary tumor, nephrectomy 4 weeks later. Blood was sampled at baseline, 2 weeks and 4 weeks after SBRT. The patient's renal cell carcinoma had clear cell pathology. As to this clone: What it recognizes is unknown.

Study observations and caveats: Top tumor clonotypes rose in blood 2 weeks post-radiation, then contracted.

TCRdb's table, derived via immunoSEQ multiplex PCR, lists solely in-frame clones and lacks some. The table has 25,000 to 30,000 clones, 81% seen once; the top ten hold roughly 30%. V lost 5 bases and J 8 bases, leaving 13 bases between the germline ends. Germline CDR1 SGDLS, CDR2 YYNGEE. The CDR3 has 12 residues. The sample here was blood, taken from a patient whose treatment included radiotherapy and nephrectomy. The sequence came from a man between 60 and 75 years old with renal cell carcinoma. The chain recombines TRBV9 with TRBJ1-2; D possibly corresponds to TRBD1 (5 bases). The CDR3 DNA reads TGTGCCAGCAGGGGGGACCGCACGGGCTACACCTTC. This gives the protein CASRGDRTGYTF.